The 19 T cell receptor beta chains below were found in one sample sequenced in a study of control samples from healthy donors and cancer patients. The data were produced by immunoSEQ multiplex PCR, yet TCRdb's version contains in-frame clones alone and is incomplete. The sample shows approximately 69,000 clones, approximately 89% of them seen only once. Sequencing was performed on PBMCs. The source of these receptors is a man aged 55-75 years with colorectal cancer.

The chain couples TRBV30 to TRBJ2-5, with 11 bases matching TRBD2. The ends lost 4 bases at V and 4 bases at J; junction bases unmatched: 8. From germline, CDR1 is GTSNPN and CDR2 SVGIG (reference sequence). The CDR3 has 15 amino acids. The CDR3 sequence is CAWTQLAGVGETQYF. The CDR3 DNA follows: TGTGCCTGGACCCAACTAGCGGGGGTCGGAGAGACCCAGTACTTC.

This chain links TRBV2 with TRBJ2-3; no clear D. CDR1 SNHLY and CDR2 FYNNEI come from the germline V gene. CDR3 length: 15 residues. Between the trimmed V and J ends, which lost 6 bases and 0 bases, there was a span of 13 bases. CDR3 loop: CASRVGQTSTDTQYF. The CDR3, as DNA: TGTGCCAGCAGGGTCGGGCAGACTAGCACAGATACGCAGTATTTT.

The chain links TRBV5-6 to TRBJ1-2, with 7 bases matching TRBD1. The CDR3 length is 15 residues. Germline values: CDR1 SGHDT, CDR2 YYEEEE. J gave up 4 bases and V 1 base, and 7 bases lay outside the gene matches. DNA of the CDR3: TGTGCCAGCAGCTTGAAACAGGGGTTAGGCTATGGCTACACCTTC. It codes for CASSLKQGLGYGYTF. Together with reference TRBV5-6 and TRBJ1-2, the CDR3 gives the full variable domain: DAGVTQSPTHLIKTRGQQVTLRCSPKSGHDTVSWYQQALGQGPQFIFQYYEEEERQRGNFPDRFSGHQFPNYSSELNVNALLLGDSALYLCASSLKQGLGYGYTFGSGTRLTVV.

The chain has TRBV5-1 and TRBJ1-4, with a tentative D call TRBD1 (6 bases). CDR3 size: 13 residues. V was shortened by 4 bases and J by 14 bases, with 18 bases between the two germline ends. Germline values: CDR1 SGHRS, CDR2 YFSETQ. CDR3 in DNA: TGCGCCAGCAGCCCACAGGGCCCCGGAAAGCTGTTTTTT. It codes for CASSPQGPGKLFF.

The chain carries TRBV11-3 and TRBJ2-7; 9 positions agree with TRBD1. The CDR3 consists of 15 residues. The V segment lost 5 bases and the J segment 5 bases; nucleotides outside the gene matches: 10. Germline loops: CDR1 SGHNT, CDR2 YENEEA. The CDR3 sequence is CASSATGTGIHEQYF. The CDR3 DNA follows: TGTGCCAGCAGCGCAACCGGGACAGGGATCCACGAGCAGTACTTC.

V gene TRBV11-2 combines with J gene TRBJ1-1, with a tentative D call TRBD1 (5 bases). The CDR3 length is 13 residues. Per the germline V gene, CDR1 is SGHAT and CDR2 is FQNNGV. V was cut by 5 bases and J by 9 bases, with 16 bases left in between. CDR3 in DNA: TGTGCCAGCAGCCCAGGGCTGGCAGGGAAAGCTTTCTTT. It yields the protein CASSPGLAGKAFF. The variable domain in full, with the rest retrieved from reference TRBV11-2 and TRBJ1-1, is EAGVAQSPRYKIIEKRQSVAFWCNPISGHATLYWYQQILGQGPKLLIQFQNNGVVDDSQLPKDRFSAERLKGVDSTLKIQPAKLEDSAVYLCASSPGLAGKAFFGQGTRLTVV.

The rearrangement uses TRBV6-2 or TRBV6-3 and TRBJ2-4, with 10 nucleotides matching TRBD1. The CDR3 is made up of 15 amino acids. In germline, CDR1 is MNHEY, CDR2 SVGEGT. V lost 2 bases and J lost 5; bases outside the gene matches: 3. The CDR3 sequence: CASSYPGTGENIQYF. Written as DNA, the CDR3 is TGTGCCAGCAGTTACCCGGGGACAGGGGAAAACATTCAGTACTTC.

V is TRBV18 and J is TRBJ2-2; D is undetermined. CDR3 length: 16 residues. Germline-derived CDR1 and CDR2 are KGHSH and LQKENI. V was clipped by 5 bases and J by 0 bases, with 13 bases between them. CDR3 amino acids: CASSGLTQTNTGELFF. The CDR3 DNA is TGTGCCAGCTCAGGATTGACACAGACGAACACCGGGGAGCTGTTTTTT.

V and J are TRBV28 and TRBJ2-2; TRBD1 aligns across 7 bases. Germline trimming cut 6 bases from V and 4 bases from J; bases unmatched to any gene: 11. This CDR3 comprises 16 residues. The germline gives CDR1 MDHEN, CDR2 SYDVKM. This CDR3 reads CASRPQQGSSTGELFF. CDR3 nucleotide sequence: TGTGCCAGCAGACCACAACAGGGGTCGAGCACCGGGGAGCTGTTTTTT.

The V and J genes are TRBV9 and TRBJ2-3; unclear D gene. Germline CDR1 and CDR2: SGDLS and YYNGEE. The germline V and J ends were trimmed by 0 bases and 0 bases, with 11 bases remaining between them. The CDR3 contains 16 residues. CDR3 residues: CASSVDGGASTDTQYF. DNA of the CDR3: TGTGCCAGCAGCGTAGATGGTGGTGCTAGCACAGATACGCAGTATTTT.

This clone has only one observation. The rearrangement uses TRBV7-9 and TRBJ2-1; D unresolved. Trimming cost V 3 bases and J 9 bases, with 12 bases left between them. The CDR3 has 13 amino acids. Per the germline V gene, CDR1 is SEHNR and CDR2 is FQNEAQ (reference sequence). CDR3 in DNA: TGTGCCAGCAGCTTGGCCCCTAGAGGTGAGCAGTTCTTC. Protein sequence: CASSLAPRGEQFF.

The J gene is TRBJ1-5, the V gene TRBV19, with D perhaps TRBD1 (5 bases). Germline V gene data show CDR1 as LNHDA and CDR2 as SQIVND (reference sequence). The CDR3 loop spans 15 amino acids. Trimming pared 2 bases from V and 3 bases from J, leaving 11 bases between. The CDR3 reads CASSISQGINQPQHF. DNA for the CDR3: TGTGCCAGTAGTATAAGTCAGGGCATCAATCAGCCCCAGCATTTT.

The chain carries TRBV9 and TRBJ1-2; perhaps TRBD1 as D (6 bases). Germline-derived CDR1 and CDR2 are SGDLS and YYNGEE. The germline V and J ends were trimmed by 0 bases and 4 bases, with 10 bases remaining between them. This CDR3 has 14 residues. CDR3: CASSVDDRPYGYTF. CDR3 nucleotides: TGTGCCAGCAGCGTAGACGACAGGCCCTATGGCTACACCTTC.

The CDR3 nucleotides read TGTGCCTGGAGAGCAGGGATCTCTGGAAACACCATATATTTT. Translated: CAWRAGISGNTIYF. The V gene is TRBV30, the J gene TRBJ1-3; the D gene is possibly TRBD1 (5 bases). This CDR3 has 14 residues. V shed 3 bases and J shed 0 bases, with 9 bases lying between them. CDR1 and CDR2 (germline): GTSNPN, SVGIG (reference sequence).

The CDR3 region has the DNA TGTGCCACCAGTGTGGGGGGGGACACTGAAGCTTTCTTT. Translating it yields CATSVGGDTEAFF. This chain uses TRBV24-1 with TRBJ1-1; a possible D gene is TRBD1 (5 bases). With 5 bases removed from V and 3 bases from J, the gap between germline ends came to 9 bases. Germline lookup yields CDR1 KGHDR and CDR2 SFDVKD. The CDR3 is made up of 13 amino acids.

This chain joins TRBV5-6 and TRBJ1-6; D is perhaps TRBD1 (5 bases). Trimming shortened V by 2 bases and J by 10 bases, and 16 bases separated the two germline ends. Germline values: CDR1 SGHDT, CDR2 YYEEEE. There are 15 residues in the CDR3. This CDR3 reads CASSLGQVEDSPLHF. CDR3 nucleotides: TGTGCCAGCAGCTTAGGACAAGTTGAGGACTCACCCCTCCACTTT.

The chain links TRBV19 to TRBJ2-6, with D hard to call. This CDR3 comprises 14 residues. CDR1 LNHDA and CDR2 SQIVND come from the germline V gene (reference sequence). V was shortened by 3 bases and J by 0 bases, with 3 bases between the two germline ends. DNA of the CDR3: TGTGCCAGTAGTATGGACTCTGGGGCCAACGTCCTGACTTTC. Protein: CASSMDSGANVLTF.

This sequence joins TRBV5-8 and TRBJ1-4; no definite D call. The V gene lost 4 bases and the J gene lost 0 bases, with 10 bases spanning the gap. There are 15 residues in the CDR3. The V gene's germline CDR1 is SGHTS and CDR2 YDEGEE. CDR3 amino acids: CASSTRTATNEKLFF. Here the CDR3 DNA reads TGTGCCAGCAGCACCCGGACGGCAACTAATGAAAAACTGTTTTTT.

The chain recombines TRBV4-1 with TRBJ1-2; a weak D match, TRBD1 (5 bases). Per the germline V gene, CDR1 is MGHRA and CDR2 is YSYEKL. V was pared by 0 bases and J by 5 bases, with 7 bases between. CDR3 length equals 13 residues. CDR3 sequence: CASSQDREYGYTF. DNA for the CDR3: TGCGCCAGCAGCCAAGACAGGGAATATGGCTACACCTTC.